This record looks at one T cell receptor (beta chain) sequence and its context. The antigen this receptor binds is unknown. One base away there is no much larger clone; base qualities are not given. Here V drops 0 bases and J drops 3 bases, and the junction holds 4 bases not matched to any gene. The CDR3 goes from the cysteine to the phenylalanine over 16 residues. The CDR3 DNA has 48 bases and is translated from base 1. According to the germline V gene, CDR1 reads LGHNA and CDR2 reads YNFKEQ. The data belong to a study of blood T cell repertoires in COVID-19 (dated by TCRdb to about 2020). A note on the overall study: Samples covering the acute and convalescent phases of COVID-19 were provided by collaborators in the United States, Italy and Spain. Where available, HLA class I and class II types were taken from metadata supplied by the sample provider and were not determined by assay-based typing. Nearly every sample came with metadata listing a de-identified subject ID, COVID-19 status, age in years and sex. The repertoires were released in a freely available public database intended as a resource for research on the immune response to SARS-CoV-2. Deeply sampled blood TCRbeta repertoires from subjects exposed to, actively infected with, or recovered from COVID-19 were included in the dataset. The prospective study material was composed of cDNA or gDNA derived from T cells, B-cell-depleted T cells, or PBMCs. Samples came from the ongoing ImmuneRACE study (first 160 participants) plus 1,254 subjects from 6 global collaborators.

Broader findings and caveats from the paper: The amount of clinical and demographic metadata varied by source and participant and was provided uncurated.

Whole blood was collected in K2EDTA tubes by collaborating institutions according to the institutions' own protocols. For TCRbeta analysis, collaborators shipped samples as frozen whole blood, isolated PBMCs, or DNA extracted from either of those sample types. TCRbeta CDR3 regions were amplified from genomic DNA using the immunoSEQ Assay, a bias-controlled multiplex PCR. Turning to the authors' computational methods: Nucleated cell counts per sample were estimated from amplification of reference gene primers within the assay. To quantify the absolute abundance of each unique TCRbeta CDR3 rearrangement, sequence reads were collapsed and filtered. For each sample, productive Simpson clonality was calculated by taking the square root of Simpson's diversity index across productive rearrangements. The table was pulled from immuneACCESS by TCRdb, which kept in-frame rearrangements only. Such tables lose some clones; where checked, under half of the loss comes from unresolved V genes, and the rest has no known cause. V and J calls and clone size follow that table, whereas D and trimming were derived from the DNA. The sample table contains over 400,000 clones; only one count was recorded for roughly 88% of them. Jointly, the top ten make up under 4% of the sample.

This sequence was found in a human donor in a cohort sampled during active COVID-19. The chain uses TRBV4-2 and TRBJ2-3, with 9 bases in between that match TRBD2. Sequencing input: peripheral blood. The DNA is as follows: TGTGCCAGCAGCCAAGAGGGTAGCGGGGGTACAGATACGCAGTATTTT. It specifies CASSQEGSGGTDTQYF.